This T cell receptor beta chain was retrieved from a study of CXCR3-negative and CXCR3-positive naive CD8 T cells. Each CD8+ T cell subset was sorted in triplicate, hundreds of thousands of cells each. CD45RO-CCR7+CD27+CD95- characterized naive CD8+ T cells. UMI labels and 5' RACE were used to prepare the TRB cDNA libraries. TCRdb re-called the 5' RACE reads, yielding one record per CDR3 amino acid sequence without DNA. This sample's table reports about 56,000 distinct CDR3 sequences. The CDR3 loop spans 18 amino acids. In germline, CDR1 is SGHVS, CDR2 FQNEAQ. Findings of the study overall: It was found that naive subsets had comparable surface CD5, and TCR strength was inferred from TRB CDR3 properties. CXCR3-expressing naive cells carried TRB CDR3s more hydrophobic than those of CXCR3-negative naive cells.

Turning to this clonotype: The antigen is not known.

The clonotype originates from a human donor in good health. Some clones in this sample may be carry-over from other donors' samples. The sample consisted of naive CXCR3+ CD8+ T cells from blood. Subset denoted: CD45RO-CCR7+CD27+CD95- naive CD8+ T cells expressing CXCR3 (TNR3+). The rearrangement joins TRBV7-8 to TRBJ2-5; TCRdb proposes TRBD1, but this gene call is untestable without DNA. The CDR3 sequence is CASSLIRLGFGLAETQYF.